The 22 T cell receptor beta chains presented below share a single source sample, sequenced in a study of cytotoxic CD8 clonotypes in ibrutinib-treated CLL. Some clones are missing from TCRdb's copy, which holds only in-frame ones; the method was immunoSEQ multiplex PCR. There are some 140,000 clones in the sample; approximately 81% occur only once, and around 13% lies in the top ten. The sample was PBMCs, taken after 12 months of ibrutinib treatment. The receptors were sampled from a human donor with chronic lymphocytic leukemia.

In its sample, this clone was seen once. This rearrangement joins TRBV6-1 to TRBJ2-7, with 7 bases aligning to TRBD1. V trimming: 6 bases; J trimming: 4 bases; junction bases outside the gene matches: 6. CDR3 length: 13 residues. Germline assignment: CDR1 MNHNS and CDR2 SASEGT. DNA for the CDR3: TGTGCCAGCAGCCCTGGGACAGTATACGAGCAGTACTTC. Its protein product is CASSPGTVYEQYF.

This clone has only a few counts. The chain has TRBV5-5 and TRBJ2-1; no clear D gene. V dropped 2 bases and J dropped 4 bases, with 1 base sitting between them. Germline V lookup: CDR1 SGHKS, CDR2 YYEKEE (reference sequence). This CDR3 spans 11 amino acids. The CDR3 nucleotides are TGTGCCAGCAGCTTTTACAATGAGCAGTTCTTC. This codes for CASSFYNEQFF.

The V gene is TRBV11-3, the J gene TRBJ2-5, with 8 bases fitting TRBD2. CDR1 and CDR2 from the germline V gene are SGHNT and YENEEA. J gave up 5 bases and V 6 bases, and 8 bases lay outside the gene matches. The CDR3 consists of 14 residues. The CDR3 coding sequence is TGTGCCAGCAGGGGAAGAGCGGGAGAGGAGACCCAGTACTTC. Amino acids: CASRGRAGEETQYF.

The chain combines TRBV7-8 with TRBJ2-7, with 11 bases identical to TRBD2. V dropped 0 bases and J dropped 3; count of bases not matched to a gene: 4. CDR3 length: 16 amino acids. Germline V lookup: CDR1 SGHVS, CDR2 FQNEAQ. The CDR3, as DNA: TGTGCCAGCAGCTTAGCGCGGCTAGCGGGAGGCTACGAGCAGTACTTC. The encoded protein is CASSLARLAGGYEQYF.

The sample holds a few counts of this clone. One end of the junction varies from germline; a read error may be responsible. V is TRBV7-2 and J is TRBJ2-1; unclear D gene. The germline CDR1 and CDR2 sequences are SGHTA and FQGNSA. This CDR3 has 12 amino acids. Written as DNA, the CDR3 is TGTGCCAGCAGTTTAGAGGTCCATGAGCAGTTCTTC. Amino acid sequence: CASSLEVHEQFF. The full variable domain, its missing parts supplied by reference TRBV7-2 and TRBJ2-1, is GAGVSQSPSNKVTEKGKDVELRCDPISGHTALYWYRQSLGQGLEFLIYFQGNSAPDKSGLPSDRFSAERTGGSVSTLTIQRTQQEDSAVYLCASSLEVHEQFFGPGTRLTVL.

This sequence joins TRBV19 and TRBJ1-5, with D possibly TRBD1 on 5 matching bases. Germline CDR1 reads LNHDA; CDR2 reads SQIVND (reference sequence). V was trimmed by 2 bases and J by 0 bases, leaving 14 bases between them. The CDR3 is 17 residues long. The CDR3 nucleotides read TGTGCCAGTAGTATACCCCCGTTTGGGGGTAGCAATCAGCCCCAGCATTTT. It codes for CASSIPPFGGSNQPQHF.

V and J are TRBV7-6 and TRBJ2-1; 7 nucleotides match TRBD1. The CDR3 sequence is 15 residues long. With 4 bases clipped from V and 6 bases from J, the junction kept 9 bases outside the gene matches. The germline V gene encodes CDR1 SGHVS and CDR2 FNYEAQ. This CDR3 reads CASSSPSDRANEQFF. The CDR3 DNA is TGTGCCAGCAGCTCCCCTTCCGACAGGGCCAATGAGCAGTTCTTC.

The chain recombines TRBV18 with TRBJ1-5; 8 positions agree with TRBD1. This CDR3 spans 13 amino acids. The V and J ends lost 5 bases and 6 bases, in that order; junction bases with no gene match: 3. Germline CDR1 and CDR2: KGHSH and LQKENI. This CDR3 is CASSADRGQPQHF. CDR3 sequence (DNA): TGTGCCAGCTCAGCTGACAGGGGTCAGCCCCAGCATTTT.

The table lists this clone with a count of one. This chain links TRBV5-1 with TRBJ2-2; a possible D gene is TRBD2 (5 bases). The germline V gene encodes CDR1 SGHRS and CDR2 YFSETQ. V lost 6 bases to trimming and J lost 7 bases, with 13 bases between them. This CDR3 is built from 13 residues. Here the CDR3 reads CASTGKEGGELFF. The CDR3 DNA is TGCGCCAGCACTGGGAAAGAGGGCGGGGAGCTGTTTTTT.

The CDR3 here is CATSGRGAEKLFF. CDR3 coding DNA: TGTGCCACCAGTGGCAGGGGCGCGGAAAAACTGTTTTTT. The genes are TRBV15 and TRBJ1-4, with a tentative D call TRBD1 (6 bases). The V and J ends lost 6 bases and 8 bases respectively, with 13 bases between them. The germline V gene encodes CDR1 LNHNV and CDR2 YYDKDF (reference sequence). The CDR3 is made up of 13 amino acids.

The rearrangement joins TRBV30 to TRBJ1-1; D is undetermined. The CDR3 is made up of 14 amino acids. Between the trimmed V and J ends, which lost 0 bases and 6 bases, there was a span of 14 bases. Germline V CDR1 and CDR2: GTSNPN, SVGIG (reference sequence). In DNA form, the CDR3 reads TGTGCCTGGAGTGTACCGGAGCGCAACCCTGAAGCTTTCTTT. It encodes CAWSVPERNPEAFF.

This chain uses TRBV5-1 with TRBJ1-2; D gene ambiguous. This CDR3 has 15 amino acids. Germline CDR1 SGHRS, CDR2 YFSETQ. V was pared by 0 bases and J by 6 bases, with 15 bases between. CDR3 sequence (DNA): TGCGCCAGCAGCTTGGCCCCTTGGGATAAAAATGGCTACACCTTC. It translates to CASSLAPWDKNGYTF.

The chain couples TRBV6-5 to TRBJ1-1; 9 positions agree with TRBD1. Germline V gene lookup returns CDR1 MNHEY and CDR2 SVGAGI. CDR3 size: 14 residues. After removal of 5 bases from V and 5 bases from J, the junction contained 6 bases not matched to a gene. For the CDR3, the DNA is TGTGCCAGCAGTACGACAGGGGGGGGGACTGAAGCTTTCTTT. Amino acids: CASSTTGGGTEAFF.

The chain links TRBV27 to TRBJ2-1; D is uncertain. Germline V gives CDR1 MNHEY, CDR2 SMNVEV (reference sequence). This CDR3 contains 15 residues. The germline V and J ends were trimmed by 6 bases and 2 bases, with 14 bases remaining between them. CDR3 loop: CASRVGPAPYNEQFF. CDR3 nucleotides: TGTGCCAGCAGGGTAGGTCCAGCGCCCTACAATGAGCAGTTCTTC.

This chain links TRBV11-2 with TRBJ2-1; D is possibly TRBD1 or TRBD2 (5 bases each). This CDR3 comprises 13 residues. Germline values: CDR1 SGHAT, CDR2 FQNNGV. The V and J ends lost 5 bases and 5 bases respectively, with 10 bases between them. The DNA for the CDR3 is TGTGCCAGCAGCCAGACGGGACACAATGAGCAGTTCTTC. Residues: CASSQTGHNEQFF.

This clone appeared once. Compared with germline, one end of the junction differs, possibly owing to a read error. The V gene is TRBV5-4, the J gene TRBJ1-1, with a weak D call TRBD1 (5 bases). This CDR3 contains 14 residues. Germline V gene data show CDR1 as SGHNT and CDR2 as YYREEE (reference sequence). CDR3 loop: CASSLGGGFTEAFF. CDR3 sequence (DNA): TGTGCTAGCAGCTTGGGGGGAGGATTCACTGAAGCTTTCTTT.

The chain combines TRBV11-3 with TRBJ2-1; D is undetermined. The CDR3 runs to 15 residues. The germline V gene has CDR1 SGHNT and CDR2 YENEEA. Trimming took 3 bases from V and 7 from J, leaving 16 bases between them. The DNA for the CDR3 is TGTGCCAGCAGCTTGATGGGTTACTTGGGGAATGAGCAGTTCTTC. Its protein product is CASSLMGYLGNEQFF.

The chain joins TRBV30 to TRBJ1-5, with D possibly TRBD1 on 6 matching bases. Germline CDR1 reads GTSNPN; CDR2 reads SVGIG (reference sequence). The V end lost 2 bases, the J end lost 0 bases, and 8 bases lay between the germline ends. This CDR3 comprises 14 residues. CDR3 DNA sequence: TGTGCCTGGAGTCAGGGGTATAGCAATCAGCCCCAGCATTTT. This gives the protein CAWSQGYSNQPQHF.

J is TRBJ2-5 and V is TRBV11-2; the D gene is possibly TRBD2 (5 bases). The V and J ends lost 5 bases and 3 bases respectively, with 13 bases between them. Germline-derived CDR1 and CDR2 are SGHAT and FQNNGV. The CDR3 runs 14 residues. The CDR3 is CASSPDSRKETQYF. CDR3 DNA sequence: TGTGCCAGCAGCCCGGACTCAAGAAAAGAGACCCAGTACTTC. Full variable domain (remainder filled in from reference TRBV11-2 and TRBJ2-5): EAGVAQSPRYKIIEKRQSVAFWCNPISGHATLYWYQQILGQGPKLLIQFQNNGVVDDSQLPKDRFSAERLKGVDSTLKIQPAKLEDSAVYLCASSPDSRKETQYFGPGTRLLVL.

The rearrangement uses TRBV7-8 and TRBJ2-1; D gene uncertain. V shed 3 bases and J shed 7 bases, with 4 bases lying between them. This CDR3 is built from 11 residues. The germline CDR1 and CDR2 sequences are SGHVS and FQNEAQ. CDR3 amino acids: CASSLLNEQFF. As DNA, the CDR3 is TGTGCCAGCAGCTTGTTGAATGAGCAGTTCTTC.

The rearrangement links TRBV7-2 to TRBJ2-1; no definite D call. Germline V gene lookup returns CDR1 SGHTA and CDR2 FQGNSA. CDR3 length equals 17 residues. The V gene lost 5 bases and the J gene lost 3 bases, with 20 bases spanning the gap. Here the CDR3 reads CASSRRPRIDRYNEQFF. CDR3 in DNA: TGTGCCAGCAGCCGACGACCTAGGATCGACCGCTACAATGAGCAGTTCTTC.

The CDR3 reads CASSPREAAEQYF. CDR3 coding DNA: TGCGCCAGCAGCCCGCGGGAGGCGGCCGAGCAGTACTTC. The chain links TRBV5-1 to TRBJ2-7, with 8 nucleotides matching TRBD2. The CDR3 covers 13 residues. CDR1 SGHRS and CDR2 YFSETQ come from the germline V gene. The V gene end was trimmed by 4 bases and the J gene end by 6 bases; junction bases not matched to a gene: 6.